These T cell receptor beta chains were read from a single sample in a study of blood T cell repertoires in COVID-19. Profiling relied on immunoSEQ multiplex PCR, and the TCRdb table lists in-frame clones only, not all of them. The data hold 110,000 or so clones, with 65% to 90% observed a single time. The sample was peripheral blood. These receptors were obtained from a human donor in a cohort sampled during active COVID-19. CDR3s include the opening cysteine and the closing phenylalanine or tryptophan. Clone size appears in some rows only: once, few, many, or a class for an expanded clone.

-	TRBV28	TRBJ1-5	CASSSGQANQPQHF
-	TRBV5-1	TRBJ2-3	CASSPGSYTDTQYF
-	TRBV6-1	TRBJ2-2	CASSEVGGRTGELFF
-	TRBV12-3/TRBV12-4	TRBJ2-5	CASSQRGTGTQYF
-	TRBV21-1	TRBJ1-5	CASSKGRGGGQPQHF
once	TRBV19	TRBJ1-1	CASSMRGQNTEAFF
-	TRBV15	TRBJ1-2	CATSSSGTGEVYGYTF
once	TRBV6-5	TRBJ1-1	CASRTTNTEAFF
-	TRBV4-1	TRBJ1-6	CASSQGQGGYSPLHF
-	TRBV11-3	TRBJ2-5	CASSPGDRGETQYF
few	TRBV5-4	TRBJ2-3	CASSLQALLSTDTQYF
-	TRBV12-5	TRBJ2-3	CASGLVLAGASSEGQYF
-	TRBV2	TRBJ2-5	CASSEFSRGGAETQYF
-	TRBV20-1	TRBJ2-7	CTGGGNYEQYF
-	TRBV7-9	TRBJ1-1	CASRLAGGDTEAFF
-	TRBV9	TRBJ1-5	CASSVRGYSNQPQHF
-	TRBV19	TRBJ2-6	CASQGVAFSGANVLTF
-	TRBV19	TRBJ1-5	CASRSWQGARWGQPQHF
few	TRBV28	TRBJ2-7	CASSSLSSGTEQYF
-	TRBV6-5	TRBJ1-2	CASRPPDRNYGYTF
few	TRBV3-1/TRBV3-2	TRBJ1-2	CASSQYGTGALGYTF
-	TRBV7-9	TRBJ2-1	CASSSSGLHQFF
-	TRBV4-1	TRBJ1-1	CASSQEIGGGADTEAFF
-	TRBV3-1/TRBV3-2	TRBJ2-2	CASSQDSFTGELFF
-	TRBV2	TRBJ2-5	CATTGQGAETQYF
few	TRBV19	TRBJ2-5	CASSDIGGPDRRETQYF
-	TRBV10-1	TRBJ2-2	CASSELNTGELFF
-	TRBV2	TRBJ2-1	CASSPGQGSYNEQFF
-	TRBV7-2	TRBJ2-3	CASRTLARDTQYF
-	TRBV4-1	TRBJ2-1	CASSQALAGGYNEQFF
-	TRBV10-2	TRBJ2-5	CASRGQVAGTQYF
-	TRBV24-1	TRBJ2-5	CATSDRTSETQYF
-	TRBV6-5	TRBJ1-4	CASARNLVANEKLFF
-	TRBV28	TRBJ1-2	CASRITGGGSYGYTF
once	TRBV5-1	TRBJ2-3	CASSLGGGRTDTQYF
-	TRBV11-2	TRBJ2-3	CASSLVTPGTDTQYF
-	TRBV28	TRBJ2-2	CASSSHSLAGGHVGELFF
-	TRBV29-1	TRBJ2-7	CSVEDATGTGAYEQYF
-	TRBV29-1	TRBJ2-7	CSVTGESSYEQYF
-	TRBV5-6	TRBJ1-2	CASSLADRESGYTF
once	TRBV9	TRBJ2-1	CASSVGIGSGGWGEQFF
-	TRBV27	TRBJ1-2	CASRGGGYGYTF
-	TRBV3-1/TRBV3-2	TRBJ2-7	CASSRGLAPVEQYF
-	TRBV5-4	TRBJ2-7	CASSWSGSYEQYF
-	TRBV18	TRBJ1-4	CASSSGATNEKLFF
-	TRBV2	TRBJ2-6	CASSETGTGANVLTF